Below are 26 T cell receptor beta chains sequenced from a single sample in a study of OX40 agonist ivuxolimab in advanced cancers. The repertoire was sequenced with immunoSEQ multiplex PCR; TCRdb's copy has only in-frame clones and lacks some. Here the sample spans approximately 15,000 clones, 60% to 85% being singletons. Sequences were derived from CD4+ or CD8+ T cells sorted from blood, sampled in a trial of the OX40 agonist ivuxolimab. These receptors were collected from an adult with an advanced solid tumor such as melanoma, head and neck, liver or kidney cancer.

The V call is TRBV2, the J call TRBJ2-1; D not certain. Trimming cost V 6 bases and J 2 bases, with 5 bases left between them. The CDR3 runs to 12 residues. Looked up from germline, CDR1 is SNHLY and CDR2 is FYNNEI. CDR3 in DNA: TGTGCCAGCAGACATGCCTACAATGAGCAGTTCTTC. It codes for CASRHAYNEQFF.

In this sample, this clone turned up a few times. The CDR3 DNA is TGTGCCAGCAGCCCAGGGACGCCGACTGATGCAACTAATGAAAAACTGTTTTTT. Amino acids: CASSPGTPTDATNEKLFF. The chain joins TRBV5-4 to TRBJ1-4, with D possibly matching TRBD1 (5 bases). Germline V gene lookup returns CDR1 SGHNT and CDR2 YYREEE (reference sequence). This CDR3 spans 18 amino acids. Deletions cut 4 bases from V and 0 bases from J, with 19 bases between. The full variable domain, completed using reference TRBV5-4 and TRBJ1-4, is ETGVTQSPTHLIKTRGQQVTLRCSSQSGHNTVSWYQQALGQGPQFIFQYYREEENGRGNFPPRFSGLQFPNYSSELNVNALELDDSALYLCASSPGTPTDATNEKLFFGSGTQLSVL.

The chain is built from TRBV11-2 and TRBJ1-5, with D perhaps matching TRBD1 (5 bases). CDR3 length: 15 residues. Trimming stripped 5 bases from V and 3 bases from J, with 14 bases between. Per germline, CDR1 SGHAT and CDR2 FQNNGV. DNA for the CDR3: TGTGCCAGCAGCAGATATGGGGGGTCCAATCAGCCCCAGCATTTT. It is translated as CASSRYGGSNQPQHF.

The sample holds one count of this clone. The chain combines TRBV6-1 with TRBJ1-1; 9 positions agree with TRBD1. Germline V gene sequence: CDR1 MNHNS, CDR2 SASEGT. This CDR3 has 15 residues. V dropped 7 bases and J dropped 3; count of bases not matched to a gene: 9. The CDR3 spells CASTETGGRYTEAFF. As DNA, the CDR3 is TGTGCCAGCACTGAGACAGGGGGAAGATACACTGAAGCTTTCTTT.

By share, this clone counts as medium-sized. This chain links TRBV7-9 with TRBJ1-4; D call uncertain. Trimming removed 4 bases at V and 8 bases at J, with 11 bases between. The CDR3 runs 13 residues. Germline loops: CDR1 SEHNR, CDR2 FQNEAQ (reference sequence). The CDR3 spells CASSSQDGEKLFF. The CDR3 DNA follows: TGTGCCAGCAGCTCCCAGGACGGCGAAAAACTGTTTTTT. Full variable domain (remainder filled in from reference TRBV7-9 and TRBJ1-4): DTGVSQNPRHKITKRGQNVTFRCDPISEHNRLYWYRQTLGQGPEFLTYFQNEAQLEKSRLLSDRFSAERPKGSFSTLEIQRTEQGDSAMYLCASSSQDGEKLFFGSGTQLSVL.

The table lists this clone with a count of one. This rearrangement joins TRBV29-1 to TRBJ2-1, with unresolved D. The CDR3 loop spans 10 amino acids. Looked up from germline, CDR1 is SQVTM and CDR2 is ANQGSEA. The V and J ends lost 7 bases and 4 bases respectively, with 5 bases between them. The CDR3 DNA is TGCAGCGCCCGATACAATGAGCAGTTCTTC. Translation gives CSARYNEQFF.

The genes are TRBV5-6 and TRBJ2-2; 9 bases align to TRBD2. With 2 bases clipped from V and 8 bases from J, the junction kept 7 bases outside the gene matches. The CDR3 has 15 residues. CDR1 is SGHDT and CDR2 is YYEEEE in the germline V gene. The CDR3: CASSFASGIYGELFF. In DNA, the CDR3 is TGTGCCAGCAGCTTTGCTAGCGGGATCTATGGGGAGCTGTTTTTT.

V and J are TRBV2 and TRBJ1-1; D remains unclear. From germline, CDR1 is SNHLY and CDR2 FYNNEI. Trimming removed 5 bases at V and 4 bases at J, with 8 bases between. The CDR3 is 12 residues long. The CDR3 protein is CASSWALTEAFF. CDR3 DNA: TGTGCCAGCAGTTGGGCCCTCACTGAAGCTTTCTTT.

This clone is judged hyperexpanded. The genes are TRBV28 and TRBJ1-1; the D gene is possibly TRBD1 (5 bases). V lost 10 bases and J 3 bases, leaving 15 bases between the germline ends. Germline CDR1 and CDR2: MDHEN and SYDVKM. The CDR3 runs to 13 residues. The CDR3 loop reads CAISFQGYTEAFF. CDR3 sequence (DNA): TGTGCCATATCATTTCAGGGATACACTGAAGCTTTCTTT.

The rearrangement uses TRBV28 and TRBJ1-5; 9 bases fit TRBD1. This CDR3 comprises 15 residues. CDR1 and CDR2 from the germline V gene are MDHEN and SYDVKM. Trimming at V came to 5 bases and at J to 11 bases, leaving 13 bases not matched to a gene. Written as DNA, the CDR3 is TGTGCCAGCAGTCCCGGGACAGGGCTACCATCGGCCCAGCATTTT. Protein sequence: CASSPGTGLPSAQHF.

This chain links TRBV28 with TRBJ2-7, with D possibly TRBD1 on 6 matching bases. CDR1 is MDHEN, CDR2 SYDVKM, per germline. The length of the CDR3 is 14 residues. V lost 6 bases, J lost 5 bases, and 17 bases lay in between. CDR3 sequence reads: CASRTTGPWDEQYF. The CDR3, as DNA: TGTGCCAGCAGAACCACAGGGCCCTGGGACGAGCAGTACTTC.

CDR3 loop: CASSSPGLAGRYEQYF. DNA for the CDR3: TGTGCCAGCAGCTCGCCAGGACTAGCGGGCCGCTACGAGCAGTACTTC. The rearrangement joins TRBV5-6 to TRBJ2-7; 11 nucleotides match TRBD2. With 3 bases clipped from V and 3 bases from J, the junction kept 8 bases outside the gene matches. Germline CDR1 SGHDT, CDR2 YYEEEE. This CDR3 comprises 16 residues.

The chain recombines TRBV28 with TRBJ2-3; no clear D gene. V lost 1 base, J lost 0 bases, and 8 bases lay in between. The CDR3 has 15 amino acids. Germline V lookup: CDR1 MDHEN, CDR2 SYDVKM. CDR3: CASSLFIDSTDTQYF. In DNA form, the CDR3 reads TGTGCCAGCAGTTTATTTATCGACAGCACAGATACGCAGTATTTT.

This chain links TRBV7-9 with TRBJ2-4; 9 bases line up with TRBD1. The CDR3 extends over 15 amino acids. With V trimmed by 4 bases and J by 8 bases, 9 bases remained unmatched. CDR1 and CDR2 from the germline V gene are SEHNR and FQNEAQ (reference sequence). The CDR3 coding sequence is TGTGCCAGCAGCTCGGGACAGGGAAGATCAGACATTCAGTACTTC. Amino acids: CASSSGQGRSDIQYF.

This clone was detected only a few times. The chain employs TRBV5-6 and TRBJ1-2; D unresolved. The CDR3 runs to 12 residues. The V end lost 3 bases, the J end lost 5 bases, and 8 bases lay between the germline ends. Germline assignment: CDR1 SGHDT and CDR2 YYEEEE. The CDR3 DNA reads as TGTGCCAGCAGCTATCAAAAGTATGGCTACACCTTC. Amino acid sequence: CASSYQKYGYTF.

This chain uses TRBV19 with TRBJ1-6, with no clear D. In germline, CDR1 is LNHDA, CDR2 SQIVND (reference sequence). CDR3 length equals 15 residues. Trimming pared 3 bases from V and 0 bases from J, leaving 6 bases between. CDR3 loop: CASSMQSSYNSPLHF. CDR3 coding DNA: TGTGCCAGTAGTATGCAGAGCTCCTATAATTCACCCCTCCACTTT.

CDR3 sequence reads: CASRGGTYEQYF. For the CDR3, the DNA is TGTGCCAGCAGGGGGGGAACCTACGAGCAGTACTTC. V is TRBV19 and J is TRBJ2-7, with D tentatively TRBD1 or TRBD2 (7 bases each). The ends were cut back, 9 bases at V and 2 bases at J, with 11 bases in the middle. From germline, CDR1 is LNHDA and CDR2 SQIVND (reference sequence). CDR3 length: 12 amino acids.

The DNA of the CDR3 is TGCGCCAGCAGCCACGCGGTGACAGTTTCCTACGAGCAGTACTTC. This gives the protein CASSHAVTVSYEQYF. V is TRBV5-1 and J is TRBJ2-7, with a weak D call TRBD1 (5 bases). The CDR3 has 15 amino acids. In germline, CDR1 is SGHRS, CDR2 YFSETQ. Trimming pared 4 bases from V and 1 base from J, leaving 15 bases between.

The chain couples TRBV27 to TRBJ2-7, with D possibly matching TRBD2 (5 bases). V dropped 6 bases and J dropped 0 bases, with 12 bases sitting between them. There are 14 residues in the CDR3. The germline CDR1 and CDR2 sequences are MNHEY and SMNVEV (reference sequence). The CDR3 reads CASSHGDSSYEQYF. For the CDR3, the DNA is TGTGCCAGCAGCCACGGGGATAGCTCCTACGAGCAGTACTTC.

V usage is TRBV27 and J usage is TRBJ1-1, with D possibly matching TRBD1 (6 bases). Germline V CDR1 and CDR2: MNHEY, SMNVEV (reference sequence). Trimming removed 5 bases from V and 6 bases from J, with 10 bases in between. The CDR3 spans 12 residues. This chain's CDR3 is CASSPGTSEAFF. CDR3 bases: TGTGCCAGCAGTCCCGGGACATCTGAAGCTTTCTTT.

This clone is medium-sized within its sample. The chain carries TRBV10-3 and TRBJ2-1, with unresolved D. The CDR3 consists of 13 residues. Germline V gene lookup returns CDR1 ENHRY and CDR2 SYGVKD. The ends were cut back, 4 bases at V and 6 bases at J, with 10 bases in the middle. CDR3 loop: CAISGVGGNEQFF. The CDR3 DNA is TGTGCCATCAGTGGGGTCGGCGGCAATGAGCAGTTCTTC.

The CDR3 DNA sequence: TGTGCCAGCATCGGGCAGGGGGCCTACGAGCAGTACTTC. Amino acid sequence: CASIGQGAYEQYF. The V and J genes are TRBV2 and TRBJ2-7; 7 bases are shared with TRBD1. Germline trimming cut 7 bases from V and 2 bases from J; bases unmatched to any gene: 5. The CDR3 loop spans 13 amino acids. From germline, CDR1 is SNHLY and CDR2 FYNNEI.

This clone qualifies as medium-sized (0.01 to 0.1%). The chain has TRBV19 and TRBJ1-3; no firm D call. Deletions cut 5 bases from V and 0 bases from J, with 8 bases between. The germline CDR1 and CDR2 sequences are LNHDA and SQIVND (reference sequence). There are 14 residues in the CDR3. CDR3 sequence (DNA): TGTGCCAGTAGTCCGGACTACTCTGGAAACACCATATATTTT. Its translation is CASSPDYSGNTIYF.

The chain carries TRBV19 and TRBJ1-2; 11 bases agree with TRBD1. J lost 5 bases, V lost 10 bases, and 6 bases had no gene match. This CDR3 spans 13 amino acids. Germline CDR1 reads LNHDA; CDR2 reads SQIVND (reference sequence). The CDR3 coding sequence is TGTGCCACCATGGACAGGGGGCAATATGGCTACACCTTC. This sequence encodes CATMDRGQYGYTF.

This chain links TRBV7-6 with TRBJ2-3; no clear D gene. Trimming cost V 5 bases and J 0 bases, with 12 bases left between them. This CDR3 contains 15 residues. Germline lookup yields CDR1 SGHVS and CDR2 FNYEAQ. In DNA form, the CDR3 reads TGTGCCAGCAGCCTCACGGGCTCTAGCACAGATACGCAGTATTTT. This sequence encodes CASSLTGSSTDTQYF.

The J gene is TRBJ2-5, the V gene TRBV7-3; 7 bases match TRBD2. Germline lookup yields CDR1 SGHTA and CDR2 FQGTGA. The CDR3 contains 16 residues. Unmatched junction bases numbered 11, after V lost 5 bases and J lost 2 bases. CDR3 sequence reads: CASSPPIAGQQETQYF. DNA of the CDR3: TGTGCCAGCAGCCCCCCGATAGCGGGCCAACAAGAGACCCAGTACTTC.